The 17 T cell receptor beta chains given below trace back to one sample, sequenced in a study of blood T cells in healthy people across ages. Primers used in a second PCR of about 7 to 12 cycles were a sample-barcoded 5' primer and a J-beta primer mix. MiXCR, applied by TCRdb to the 5' RACE reads, yields one record per CDR3 protein. The table includes some 860,000 distinct CDR3 sequences, around three fifths detected once. The specimen was blood. These receptors came from a man in his forties in good health.

The chain uses TRBV7-2 and TRBJ2-7, with 8 bases fitting TRBD2. This CDR3 spans 16 amino acids. Germline trimming cut 5 bases from V and 2 bases from J; bases unmatched to any gene: 11. Germline lookup yields CDR1 SGHTA and CDR2 FQGNSA. Here the CDR3 reads CASSRRAGDPTYEQYF. As DNA, the CDR3 is TGTGCCAGCAGCCGAAGAGCGGGAGACCCGACCTACGAGCAGTACTTC.

The chain joins TRBV4-1 to TRBJ2-1; D call uncertain. Trimming left V 1 base short and J 7 bases short, with 11 bases between. The CDR3 spans 14 residues. CDR1 is MGHRA, CDR2 YSYEKL, per germline. CDR3 nucleotides: TGCGCCAGCAGCCAAGCGAATACGGAAAATGAGCAGTTCTTC. Encoded protein: CASSQANTENEQFF.

Regarding this clonotype: The junction and the germline gene differ at one end; a read error may be behind it. The J gene is TRBJ2-6, the V gene TRBV29-1, with D perhaps being TRBD1 or TRBD2 (7 bases each). The CDR3 has 16 amino acids. CDR1 and CDR2 from the germline V gene are SQVTM and ANQGSEA. Here the CDR3 DNA reads TGCAGCGCCGCGAAGGGGGCGGGAGCTGGGACCAACGTCCTGACTTTC. Translation gives CSAAKGAGAGTNVLTF.

The gene calls are TRBV24-1 and TRBJ1-1; D gene ambiguous. The germline V and J ends were trimmed by 1 base and 12 bases, with 8 bases remaining between them. This CDR3 has 11 residues. Germline V lookup: CDR1 KGHDR, CDR2 SFDVKD. The CDR3 protein is CATSDFLGTFF. CDR3 DNA sequence: TGTGCCACCAGTGATTTTCTTGGTACTTTCTTT.

The rearrangement uses TRBV12-3 or TRBV12-4 and TRBJ2-7; 11 bases are shared with TRBD1. V lost 6 bases and J lost 3; bases outside the gene matches: 7. This CDR3 has 15 residues. The CDR3 DNA reads TGTGCCAGCAGCGTCGCCGGGACAGGGGGCTACGAGCAGTACTTC. Translating it yields CASSVAGTGGYEQYF.

This chain joins TRBV6-5 and TRBJ1-4; 7 bases are shared with TRBD1. J was trimmed by 3 bases and V by 10 bases; bases with no gene match: 2. The CDR3 loop spans 12 amino acids. Germline CDR1 MNHEY, CDR2 SVGAGI. CDR3 DNA sequence: TGTGCCACCACAGGGGCTAATGAAAAACTGTTTTTT. Residues: CATTGANEKLFF.

This rearrangement joins TRBV20-1 to TRBJ2-3; the D is unclear. V was pared by 3 bases and J by 2 bases, with 3 bases between. The CDR3 consists of 11 residues. Per germline, CDR1 DFQATT and CDR2 SNEGSKA (reference sequence). Here the CDR3 reads CSASLTDTQYF. CDR3 nucleotide sequence: TGCAGTGCTAGTCTCACAGATACGCAGTATTTT.

The chain joins TRBV6-4 to TRBJ2-1, with a tentative D call TRBD2 (6 bases). Germline V CDR1 and CDR2: MRHNA, SNTAGT. V dropped 3 bases and J dropped 3 bases, with 9 bases sitting between them. CDR3 length: 14 residues. CDR3 DNA sequence: TGTGCCAGCAGTGAGGAGGGGAACTACAATGAGCAGTTCTTC. Protein: CASSEEGNYNEQFF.

This chain joins TRBV29-1 and TRBJ1-1; D is ambiguous. V lost 5 bases and J 1 base, leaving 11 bases between the germline ends. CDR1 is SQVTM, CDR2 ANQGSEA, per germline. This CDR3 is 13 amino acids long. The CDR3 region is CSVPDPWNTEAFF. The CDR3 DNA is TGCAGCGTTCCGGACCCGTGGAACACTGAAGCTTTCTTT.

The rearrangement links TRBV9 to TRBJ2-1; 8 bases fit TRBD2. The J segment lost 4 bases and the V segment lost 2 bases, leaving 17 bases of the junction unmatched. The CDR3 has 19 amino acids. Germline CDR1 and CDR2: SGDLS and YYNGEE. This CDR3 is CASSVYLGMTGGLYNEQFF. As DNA, the CDR3 is TGTGCCAGCAGCGTGTATCTCGGAATGACGGGAGGGCTATACAATGAGCAGTTCTTC.

This clonotype turned up a few times. The chain couples TRBV20-1 to TRBJ2-7; D might be TRBD2 (5 bases). V shed 5 bases and J shed 3 bases, with 17 bases lying between them. The CDR3 sequence is 14 residues long. Per the germline V gene, CDR1 is DFQATT and CDR2 is SNEGSKA (reference sequence). For the CDR3, the DNA is TGCAGTGCTGCCCACGAGTCGGGGTACTACGAGCAGTACTTC. This encodes CSAAHESGYYEQYF.

The chain has TRBV5-1 and TRBJ2-3, with 7 bases that match TRBD1. The germline V gene has CDR1 SGHRS and CDR2 YFSETQ. The V gene end was trimmed by 7 bases and the J gene end by 0 bases; junction bases not matched to a gene: 11. The CDR3 has 16 amino acids. The CDR3 coding sequence is TGCGCCAGCGGAGGACAGGCAACAACTAGCACAGATACGCAGTATTTT. It yields the protein CASGGQATTSTDTQYF.

CDR3: CSASDRGYEQYF. CDR3 DNA sequence: TGCAGCGCCTCGGACCGGGGCTACGAGCAGTACTTC. This chain joins TRBV29-1 and TRBJ2-7; maybe TRBD2 (5 bases). V lost 7 bases, J lost 3 bases, and 13 bases lay in between. Germline CDR1 is SQVTM and CDR2 is ANQGSEA. The CDR3 consists of 12 residues.

This clonotype was detected a few times. The V call is TRBV7-9, the J call TRBJ2-1; 7 bases line up with TRBD2. Looked up from germline, CDR1 is SEHNR and CDR2 is FQNEAQ (reference sequence). V trimming: 4 bases; J trimming: 6 bases; junction bases outside the gene matches: 15. The CDR3 runs to 17 residues. The CDR3 region is CASSSPTHSGRGNEQFF. The CDR3 region has the DNA TGTGCCAGCAGCTCCCCAACTCATAGCGGGCGGGGCAATGAGCAGTTCTTC.

On this clonotype: The junction does not match germline at one end; this may be a read error. Here the CDR3 reads CVSSSLRREVLSEQYF. The DNA for the CDR3 is TGTGTCAGCAGCTCCCTAAGGCGGGAGGTCCTTAGCGAGCAGTACTTC. V is TRBV6-2 or TRBV6-3 and J is TRBJ2-7, with 8 bases that match TRBD2. Germline CDR1 MNHEY, CDR2 SVGEGT. The CDR3 is 16 residues long.

The rearrangement links TRBV20-1 to TRBJ2-3; 13 bases match TRBD2. The CDR3 consists of 17 residues. The V gene's germline CDR1 is DFQATT and CDR2 SNEGSKA (reference sequence). CDR3 bases: TGCAGCGCCGGGACTAGCGGGGTCTCTGCCCCCACAGATACGCAGTATTTT. Amino acid sequence: CSAGTSGVSAPTDTQYF.

This chain uses TRBV27 with TRBJ2-5; TRBD1 matches 9 bases. The germline CDR1 and CDR2 sequences are MNHEY and SMNVEV (reference sequence). Losses at the gene ends were 5 bases for V and 1 base for J; bases not matched to a gene: 5. The CDR3 covers 15 residues. CDR3 sequence (DNA): TGTGCCAGCAGTACCGGGACAGGGCCCCAAGAGACCCAGTACTTC. Encoded protein: CASSTGTGPQETQYF.